A single sample is the source of the 8 T cell receptor beta chains below, sequenced in a study of identical twins. TCRdb independently ran MiXCR on the 5' RACE reads; one entry per CDR3 protein. The top ten hold 10% to 15% of the sample, which has approximately 700,000 distinct CDR3 sequences, approximately 18% seen once. The same sample was also studied in work on T cells expressing NK-cell markers.

The sequencing sample was made of PBMCs. The receptors shown here come from a woman aged 18-29 years in good health.

This clonotype was picked up a small number of times. The V call is TRBV12-3 or TRBV12-4, the J call TRBJ2-7; 7 bases are shared with TRBD1. The CDR3 loop spans 14 amino acids. Trimming at V came to 5 bases and at J to 5 bases, leaving 9 bases not matched to a gene. The CDR3 region is CASSHGTAQDEQYF. As DNA, the CDR3 is TGTGCCAGCAGTCACGGGACAGCCCAGGACGAGCAGTACTTC.

The chain couples TRBV7-8 to TRBJ2-5; the match to TRBD2 covers 13 bases. Trimming at V came to 3 bases and at J to 5 bases, leaving 9 bases not matched to a gene. CDR1 is SGHVS and CDR2 is FQNEAQ in the germline V gene. CDR3 length: 17 residues. DNA for the CDR3: TGTGCCAGCAGCTTTCATCGGACTAGCGGGAGAGGGGAGACCCAGTACTTC. Its protein product is CASSFHRTSGRGETQYF.

This clonotype was seen a handful of times. This rearrangement joins TRBV5-1 to TRBJ2-7; tentative D call: TRBD2 (6 bases). V was clipped by 4 bases and J by 7 bases, with 21 bases between them. CDR1 is SGHRS, CDR2 YFSETQ, per germline. The CDR3 is 15 residues long. The CDR3 reads CASSIGGLPLREQYF. In DNA form, the CDR3 reads TGCGCCAGCAGCATTGGAGGACTACCTTTGAGGGAGCAGTACTTC.

This clonotype was detected a few times. The chain carries TRBV5-1 and TRBJ1-1; D unclear. This CDR3 contains 12 residues. CDR1 SGHRS and CDR2 YFSETQ come from the germline V gene. Trimming pared 6 bases from V and 10 bases from J, leaving 16 bases between. The CDR3 is CASTPYSGGAFF. For the CDR3, the DNA is TGCGCCAGCACCCCGTACAGTGGAGGAGCTTTCTTT. The variable domain in full, completed from reference TRBV5-1 and TRBJ1-1, reads KAGVTQTPRYLIKTRGQQVTLSCSPISGHRSVSWYQQTPGQGLQFLFEYFSETQRNKGNFPGRFSGRQFSNSRSEMNVSTLELGDSALYLCASTPYSGGAFFGQGTRLTVV.

In nucleotides, the CDR3 is TGTGCCAGCAGCCAATACTACAATGAGCAGTTCTTC. It is translated as CASSQYYNEQFF. J is TRBJ2-1 and V is TRBV14; no clear D gene. The CDR3 extends over 12 amino acids. Germline-derived CDR1 and CDR2 are SGHDN and FVKESK. V shed 2 bases and J shed 3 bases, with 2 bases lying between them.

The chain couples TRBV12-3 or TRBV12-4 to TRBJ2-3; D unresolved. The CDR3 length is 11 residues. V dropped 8 bases and J dropped 4 bases, with 7 bases sitting between them. The CDR3, as DNA: TGTGCCAGCGGCGCCCCAGATACGCAGTATTTT. Protein product: CASGAPDTQYF.

The chain carries TRBV11-2 and TRBJ2-1, with 7 bases identical to TRBD2. The CDR3 runs to 18 residues. CDR1 SGHAT and CDR2 FQNNGV come from the germline V gene. V lost 4 bases, J lost 3 bases, and 15 bases stayed unmatched. The CDR3 coding sequence is TGTGCCAGCAGCTGGATAGCGGGCCTTTCCCAGCTCTACAATGAGCAGTTCTTC. Encoded protein: CASSWIAGLSQLYNEQFF.

The V gene is TRBV2, the J gene TRBJ2-5; D is possibly TRBD1 or TRBD2 (6 bases each). The V gene lost 7 bases and the J gene lost 5 bases, with 14 bases spanning the gap. The CDR3 loop spans 13 amino acids. The V gene's germline CDR1 is SNHLY and CDR2 FYNNEI. CDR3 loop: CASTRGLSETQYF. The CDR3 DNA reads TGTGCCAGCACCCGGGGGCTTTCGGAGACCCAGTACTTC.